The clone carrying this T cell receptor beta chain was counted ten times or more. The time point denotes: after trial treatment. As for treatment: LDRT plus nivolumab, ipilimumab, low-dose cyclophosphamide and aspirin (RACIN trial). Administered to the donors were nivolumab, ipilimumab, aspirin, low-dose cyclophosphamide and low-dose radiotherapy. Enrollment required an advanced solid tumor negative for tumor-infiltrating lymphocytes. The entry originates in a study of low-dose radiotherapy and immunotherapy resistance in tumors. As for the study in general: Each fraction for Cohort 1 was 0.5 Gy, given every 2 weeks, and the total came to 6.5 Gy.

cDNA synthesis used a TRAV/TRBV-specific primer set for both chains. Over roughly 18 PCR cycles, TCRs were amplified from a constant-region primer and V-primer adapter. mRNA, after isolation, was amplified by in vitro transcription. MiXCR was run by TCRdb on the reads, yielding one entry per CDR3 protein. The profile shows 35,000 to 50,000 distinct CDR3 sequences, less than 30% of them singletons. This receptor was taken from a male donor with prostate cancer. The sample consisted of PBMCs, taken after low-dose radiotherapy plus immunotherapy.

CDR3 coding DNA: TGTGCCAGCAGCCAACCTAGAGCGGATACGCAGTATTTT. It translates to CASSQPRADTQYF. V gene TRBV3-1 combines with J gene TRBJ2-3; D unresolved. The length of the CDR3 is 13 residues. Looked up from germline, CDR1 is LGHDT and CDR2 is YNNKEL (reference sequence). Trimming stripped 2 bases from V and 6 bases from J, with 9 bases between.